A selection of T cell receptor beta chains follows, all from one sample in a study of blood T cell repertoires in COVID-19. Measured with immunoSEQ multiplex PCR; TCRdb has only the in-frame clones, and not every one. The repertoire consists of nearly 350,000 clones, with approximately 84% occurring once and the leading ten covering 0.9% to 1.2%. The material sequenced was PBMCs or T cells enriched from blood (not recorded which). The receptor source for this set is a woman in her thirties who had recovered from COVID-19. Each CDR3 is given with its conserved first and last residue. Fields, in order: V gene, D gene, J gene, CDR3 protein. The D gene is left open where the match is weak.

TRBV5-1	TRBD2	TRBJ2-1	CASSPGGSGNEQFF
TRBV7-9	NA	TRBJ1-5	CASSRRQRLNQPQHF
TRBV5-6	NA	TRBJ1-2	CASSLGLYGYTF
TRBV11-2	NA	TRBJ1-6	CASSLALGGAAALHF
TRBV2	TRBD1	TRBJ2-1	CASSLLTGGYNEQFF
TRBV28	NA	TRBJ1-1	CASSLAGQVNTEAFF
TRBV2	NA	TRBJ1-5	CASSEAGGGNQPQHF
TRBV7-9	NA	TRBJ2-3	CASTHIGGGDTQYF
TRBV23-1	NA	TRBJ2-5	CAPTATEETQYF
TRBV5-1	NA	TRBJ1-1	CASSFGGGPTEAFF
TRBV11-2	NA	TRBJ2-1	CASSSVGAGRYNEQFF
TRBV5-1	TRBD1	TRBJ2-7	CASSTGTGVGEQYF
TRBV19	TRBD2	TRBJ2-5	CASSPPLGREDQRGWETQYF
TRBV27	NA	TRBJ1-2	CASRPDSPNYGYTF
TRBV9	TRBD1	TRBJ2-1	CASSAKRQGAGNEQFF
TRBV28	NA	TRBJ1-1	CASSLHGGVMNTEAFF
TRBV27	TRBD1	TRBJ1-1	CASSFGLGGAGTEAFF
TRBV28	NA	TRBJ2-5	CASSPRQGRSVKTQYF
TRBV28	TRBD1	TRBJ1-5	CASSLGQVGNQPQHF
TRBV5-1	TRBD1	TRBJ1-2	CASSGQQGALGYTF
TRBV20-1	TRBD2	TRBJ2-3	CSASYGGYTDTQYF